These 24 T cell receptor beta chains originate from one sample sequenced in a study of blood T cell repertoires in COVID-19. Libraries were prepared by immunoSEQ multiplex PCR; TCRdb keeps only in-frame clonotypes and omits some of them. The sample yields around 12,000 clones, around 90% seen once. What was sequenced was peripheral blood. These TCRs come from a human donor with active COVID-19. The donor label of this sample is uncertain.

This chain joins TRBV21-1 and TRBJ2-2; the table names TRBD1, a call not compared with the DNA. TRBV21-1 is annotated as a pseudogene. The CDR3 is 20 residues long. The chain's CDR3 is CASSKGQGRALNIGTGELFF. CDR3 nucleotides: TGTGCCAGCAGCAAAGGACAGGGGAGGGCTCTTAATATCGGCACCGGGGAGCTGTTTTTT.

The chain couples TRBV28 to TRBJ1-5; D perhaps matches TRBD1 (5 bases). Germline CDR1 reads MDHEN; CDR2 reads SYDVKM. This CDR3 comprises 12 residues. Trimming pared 7 bases from V and 5 bases from J, leaving 9 bases between. CDR3 nucleotide sequence: TGTGCCAGCACCCGGGGGGATCAGCCCCAGCATTTT. This codes for CASTRGDQPQHF. Combining the CDR3 with reference TRBV28 and TRBJ1-5 gives the whole variable domain DVKVTQSSRYLVKRTGEKVFLECVQDMDHENMFWYRQDPGLGLRLIYFSYDVKMKEKGDIPEGYSVSREKKERFSLILESASTNQTSMYLCASTRGDQPQHFGDGTRLSIL.

The chain is built from TRBV19 and TRBJ2-1; the match to TRBD2 covers 9 bases. This CDR3 spans 17 amino acids. Per the germline V gene, CDR1 is LNHDA and CDR2 is SQIVND (reference sequence). J gave up 7 bases and V 0 bases, and 10 bases lay outside the gene matches. CDR3 in amino acids: CASSIDSQLAGRNEQFF. DNA of the CDR3: TGTGCCAGTAGTATAGATAGCCAACTAGCGGGTCGGAATGAGCAGTTCTTC.

The chain uses TRBV18 and TRBJ2-7; tentatively, D is TRBD2 (7 bases). Per the germline V gene, CDR1 is KGHSH and CDR2 is LQKENI. V lost 3 bases and J 0 bases, leaving 18 bases between the germline ends. The CDR3 runs to 17 residues. Here the CDR3 reads CASSPMGGGGPSYEQYF. In DNA, the CDR3 is TGTGCCAGCTCACCGATGGGGGGCGGGGGACCCTCCTACGAGCAGTACTTC.

J is TRBJ1-1 and V is TRBV12-3 or TRBV12-4, with a weak D call TRBD1 (6 bases). V lost 5 bases, J lost 6 bases, and 13 bases lay in between. The CDR3 runs to 13 residues. CDR3 region: CASSAGRGAEAFF. In DNA, the CDR3 is TGTGCCAGCAGTGCCGGCAGGGGCGCTGAAGCTTTCTTT.

The chain uses TRBV5-1 and TRBJ2-3; no definite D call. V was cut by 0 bases and J by 0 bases, with 8 bases left in between. CDR1 and CDR2 from the germline V gene are SGHRS and YFSETQ. There are 15 residues in the CDR3. The CDR3 DNA follows: TGCGCCAGCAGCTTGGTCCCTTCTAGCACAGATACGCAGTATTTT. Amino acids: CASSLVPSSTDTQYF.

This clone was counted a single time. The V and J genes are TRBV6-5 and TRBJ2-1, with 7 bases aligning to TRBD2. V lost 7 bases and J lost 6; bases outside the gene matches: 9. CDR3 length equals 14 residues. Per the germline V gene, CDR1 is MNHEY and CDR2 is SVGAGI. Here the CDR3 reads CASTSRDYSNEQFF. Here the CDR3 DNA reads TGTGCCAGCACCTCCCGGGACTACAGCAATGAGCAGTTCTTC.

The chain combines TRBV6-2 or TRBV6-3 with TRBJ1-2; TRBD1 might be the D (5 bases). The CDR3 extends over 12 amino acids. Trimming left V 4 bases short and J 6 bases short, with 9 bases between. Germline-derived CDR1 and CDR2 are MNHEY and SVGEGT. The CDR3 DNA follows: TGTGCCAGCAGTTCTACGGGGGATGGCTACACCTTC. Encoded protein: CASSSTGDGYTF.

This clone was counted a few times. CDR3: CATQGSGTEAFF. The CDR3 DNA follows: TGTGCCACACAGGGCTCAGGGACTGAAGCTTTCTTT. The V call is TRBV2, the J call TRBJ1-1; a weak D match, TRBD1 (6 bases). Germline V CDR1 and CDR2: SNHLY, FYNNEI. This CDR3 is built from 12 residues. V dropped 10 bases and J dropped 5 bases, with 14 bases sitting between them.

The chain recombines TRBV7-9 with TRBJ1-2; D gene unclear. Between the trimmed V and J ends, which lost 1 base and 4 bases, there was a span of 10 bases. Germline CDR1 SEHNR, CDR2 FQNEAQ (reference sequence). The CDR3 sequence is 14 residues long. In nucleotides, the CDR3 is TGTGCCAGCAGCTTAGACGCGGTATCCTATGGCTACACCTTC. Residues: CASSLDAVSYGYTF.

The gene calls are TRBV20-1 and TRBJ1-1; 8 bases map to TRBD1. CDR1 and CDR2 from the germline V gene are DFQATT and SNEGSKA (reference sequence). This CDR3 contains 11 residues. J was trimmed by 4 bases and V by 7 bases; bases with no gene match: 2. The CDR3 sequence: CSGQGATEAFF. In nucleotides, the CDR3 is TGCAGTGGCCAGGGGGCCACTGAAGCTTTCTTT.

The chain links TRBV7-8 to TRBJ2-5, with TRBD2 identical over 7 bases. CDR3 length equals 15 residues. The junction had 8 bases not matched to a gene; V was cut back by 4 bases and J by 3 bases. Germline CDR1 reads SGHVS; CDR2 reads FQNEAQ. CDR3 amino acids: CASSSSGTIKETQYF. CDR3 DNA: TGTGCCAGCAGCTCATCCGGGACTATAAAAGAGACCCAGTACTTC.

The V gene is TRBV6-1, the J gene TRBJ2-5; 10 bases map to TRBD2. The germline gives CDR1 MNHNS, CDR2 SASEGT. The CDR3 extends over 17 amino acids. V lost 0 bases to trimming and J lost 1 base; unmatched junction nucleotides: 5. In DNA, the CDR3 is TGTGCCAGCAGTGAAGCGCTTAGCGGGGGGTTCCAAGAGACCCAGTACTTC. It encodes CASSEALSGGFQETQYF.

This clone was observed once. The gene calls are TRBV7-9 and TRBJ2-1, with TRBD1 matching 7 bases. The germline V gene has CDR1 SEHNR and CDR2 FQNEAQ (reference sequence). This CDR3 spans 14 amino acids. Germline trimming cut 1 base from V and 6 bases from J; bases unmatched to any gene: 3. Written as DNA, the CDR3 is TGTGCCAGCAGCTTAGAAGGGGGCCGCAATGAGCAGTTCTTC. It is translated as CASSLEGGRNEQFF.

The V call is TRBV27, the J call TRBJ2-2, with D possibly TRBD2 on 5 matching bases. The CDR3 runs to 14 residues. Deletions cut 6 bases from V and 2 bases from J, with 10 bases between. CDR1 and CDR2 (germline): MNHEY, SMNVEV (reference sequence). In nucleotides, the CDR3 is TGTGCCAGCAGACCTCGGACTAACACCGGGGAGCTGTTTTTT. Its translation is CASRPRTNTGELFF.

The chain joins TRBV7-2 to TRBJ2-5, with TRBD2 as a possible D gene (5 bases). CDR3 size: 13 residues. Trimming cost V 2 bases and J 5 bases, with 9 bases left between them. The germline V gene encodes CDR1 SGHTA and CDR2 FQGNSA. In DNA form, the CDR3 reads TGTGCCAGCAGCTTATCACGCGGGGAGACCCAGTACTTC. It yields the protein CASSLSRGETQYF. Full variable domain (remainder filled in from reference TRBV7-2 and TRBJ2-5): GAGVSQSPSNKVTEKGKDVELRCDPISGHTALYWYRQSLGQGLEFLIYFQGNSAPDKSGLPSDRFSAERTGGSVSTLTIQRTQQEDSAVYLCASSLSRGETQYFGPGTRLLVL.

The rearrangement joins TRBV5-1 to TRBJ2-6; D not resolved. Germline-derived CDR1 and CDR2 are SGHRS and YFSETQ. CDR3 length equals 15 residues. V lost 4 bases and J 1 base, leaving 9 bases between the germline ends. The CDR3 protein is CASSRDGSGANVLTF. In DNA form, the CDR3 reads TGCGCCAGCAGCCGTGACGGGTCTGGGGCCAACGTCCTGACTTTC.

The chain carries TRBV3-1 (or the pseudogene TRBV3-2) and TRBJ1-6, with 11 nucleotides matching TRBD1. The CDR3 totals 15 residues. Per germline, CDR1 LGHDT and CDR2 YNNKEL (reference sequence). V shed 1 base, J shed 9 bases, and the junction held 2 bases outside the gene matches. CDR3 coding DNA: TGTGCCAGCAGCCAAGGGGGGACAGGGGGTTCACCCCTCCACTTT. Its translation is CASSQGGTGGSPLHF.

The rearrangement uses TRBV24-1 and TRBJ2-3; the match to TRBD2 covers 11 bases. The CDR3 is 17 residues long. Germline trimming cut 1 base from V and 1 base from J; bases unmatched to any gene: 3. Germline V gene lookup returns CDR1 KGHDR and CDR2 SFDVKD. CDR3 sequence reads: CATSDFVLAGGTDTQYF. CDR3 nucleotides: TGTGCCACCAGTGATTTTGTACTAGCGGGGGGCACAGATACGCAGTATTTT.

This clone was recorded once. The J gene is TRBJ2-7, the V gene TRBV6-5, with D possibly TRBD1 on 6 matching bases. V was trimmed by 7 bases and J by 5 bases, leaving 15 bases between them. Looked up from germline, CDR1 is MNHEY and CDR2 is SVGAGI. This CDR3 spans 13 amino acids. The CDR3 region is CASKKGGFDEQYF. CDR3 nucleotides: TGTGCCAGCAAGAAAGGGGGTTTTGACGAGCAGTACTTC.

The rearrangement joins TRBV5-1 to TRBJ2-7, with 8 bases identical to TRBD2. From germline, CDR1 is SGHRS and CDR2 YFSETQ. The length of the CDR3 is 13 residues. The V segment lost 4 bases and the J segment 6 bases; nucleotides outside the gene matches: 6. This CDR3 is CASSPRGGREQYF. DNA of the CDR3: TGCGCCAGCAGCCCCCGGGGGGGCCGCGAGCAGTACTTC. Combining the CDR3 with reference TRBV5-1 and TRBJ2-7 gives the whole variable domain KAGVTQTPRYLIKTRGQQVTLSCSPISGHRSVSWYQQTPGQGLQFLFEYFSETQRNKGNFPGRFSGRQFSNSRSEMNVSTLELGDSALYLCASSPRGGREQYFGPGTRLTVT.

The J gene is TRBJ2-5, the V gene TRBV5-4; D is perhaps TRBD2 (6 bases). This CDR3 spans 14 amino acids. The germline V gene encodes CDR1 SGHNT and CDR2 YYREEE (reference sequence). V was cut by 4 bases and J by 4 bases, with 14 bases left in between. The chain's CDR3 is CASSDSLARETQYF. CDR3 nucleotides: TGTGCCAGCAGCGACTCACTAGCACGAGAGACCCAGTACTTC.

The chain combines TRBV11-2 with TRBJ1-1, with D unresolved. Germline V gives CDR1 SGHAT, CDR2 FQNNGV. V shed 0 bases and J shed 8 bases, with 7 bases lying between them. The length of the CDR3 is 12 residues. CDR3 bases: TGTGCCAGCAGCTTAGACGGAGGGGAAGCTTTCTTT. Translating it yields CASSLDGGEAFF.

The V gene is TRBV12-3 or TRBV12-4, the J gene TRBJ1-1; unclear D gene. Trimming stripped 2 bases from V and 3 bases from J, with 4 bases between. The CDR3 is 12 residues long. The CDR3 spells CASSLRDTEAFF. In DNA, the CDR3 is TGTGCCAGCAGTTTACGGGACACTGAAGCTTTCTTT.